The 8 T cell receptor beta chains given below trace back to one sample, sequenced in a study of blood T cells in healthy people across ages. A second PCR, run for roughly 6 to 11 cycles, used a sample-barcoded 5' primer plus a J-beta primer mix. TCRdb fed the 5' RACE reads into MiXCR, producing one record per CDR3 protein. The repertoire consists of approximately 800,000 distinct CDR3 sequences, with around 24% occurring once and the leading ten covering approximately 2.9%. The same specimen was also included in a second study, on T cells of mothers and their children.

The sequencing sample was made of blood. These receptors were taken from a boy between 10 and 17 years old in good health.

This clonotype was counted only a few times. The rearrangement links TRBV2 to TRBJ2-7; TRBD2 matches at 10 bases. The J call may be in error: the DNA end matches TRBJ2-5 better. The CDR3 consists of 14 residues. The germline CDR1 and CDR2 sequences are SNHLY and FYNNEI. The CDR3 spells CASRYLAGEETQYF. CDR3 nucleotide sequence: TGTGCCAGCAGATATCTAGCGGGGGAGGAGACCCAGTACTTC.

The chain carries TRBV9 and TRBJ1-5; 7 bases are a match to TRBD1. V shed 4 bases and J 4 bases; nucleotides not matched to a gene: 8. The CDR3 totals 15 residues. Looked up from germline, CDR1 is SGDLS and CDR2 is YYNGEE. This CDR3 is CASSRAGGGNQPQHF. The CDR3 bases are TGTGCCAGCAGCCGGGCAGGGGGGGGGAATCAGCCCCAGCATTTT.

The J gene is TRBJ2-5, the V gene TRBV6-2 or TRBV6-3; 9 nucleotides agree with TRBD2. The DNA end is more similar to TRBJ2-1, so the J call may be wrong. The CDR3 is made up of 17 amino acids. Germline-derived CDR1 and CDR2 are MNHEY and SVGEGT. In nucleotides, the CDR3 is TGTGCCAGCATTCCTTCTCGGACTAGCGATCGAAATTATGAGCAGTTCTTC. It translates to CASIPSRTSDRNYEQFF.

This chain links TRBV5-6 with TRBJ2-7, with a weak D call TRBD2 (5 bases). The CDR3 loop spans 12 amino acids. CDR1 is SGHDT, CDR2 YYEEEE, per germline. Trimming stripped 4 bases from V and 4 bases from J, with 9 bases between. CDR3 in amino acids: CASSQPGYEQYF. The CDR3, as DNA: TGTGCCAGCAGCCAACCGGGATACGAGCAGTACTTC.

This clonotype occurred a few times. The chain is built from TRBV24-1 and TRBJ2-3; D is unresolved. The length of the CDR3 is 14 residues. V was shortened by 4 bases and J by 5 bases, with 12 bases between the two germline ends. Germline V gives CDR1 KGHDR, CDR2 SFDVKD. The CDR3 protein is CATSEPTHIDTQYF. The CDR3 nucleotides read TGTGCCACCAGTGAACCGACCCATATAGATACGCAGTATTTT.

This clonotype was seen more than once but under ten times. The chain employs TRBV4-2 and TRBJ1-2, with TRBD1 matching 8 bases. This CDR3 spans 15 amino acids. Trimming at V came to 5 bases and at J to 8 bases, leaving 13 bases not matched to a gene. Germline values: CDR1 LGHNA, CDR2 YNFKEQ. In nucleotides, the CDR3 is TGTGCCAGCAGCGTACCCAGGGGGCGAGCGGACGGCTACACCTTC. It yields the protein CASSVPRGRADGYTF.

In this sample, this clonotype turned up a few times. Here the CDR3 reads CASSFKGELFF. As DNA, the CDR3 is TGTGCCAGCAGTTTTAAGGGGGAGCTGTTTTTT. V usage is TRBV28 and J usage is TRBJ2-2; the D is unclear. CDR1 and CDR2 from the germline V gene are MDHEN and SYDVKM. Trimming removed 3 bases at V and 8 bases at J, with 4 bases between. There are 11 residues in the CDR3.

This clonotype appeared a few times. V and J are TRBV3-1 and TRBJ2-3; 9 bases agree with TRBD2. The V and J ends lost 0 bases and 7 bases, in that order; junction bases with no gene match: 8. CDR3 length equals 16 residues. Germline CDR1 and CDR2: LGHDT and YNNKEL (reference sequence). The chain's CDR3 is CASSQDWGGGAHTQYF. CDR3 in DNA: TGTGCCAGCAGCCAAGATTGGGGCGGGGGGGCCCATACGCAGTATTTT.